This TCR beta chain was sequenced for a study of blood T cell repertoires in COVID-19. V was pared by 4 bases and J by 6 bases, with 23 bases between. Germline CDR1 is LGHDT and CDR2 is YNNKEL (reference sequence). The CDR3 totals 17 residues. The assay was immunoSEQ multiplex PCR, and TCRdb's table has in-frame clones only and misses some. The sample holds 200,000 to 300,000 clones; approximately 84% are singletons and the top ten take about 2%. The chain employs TRBV3-1 (or the pseudogene TRBV3-2) and TRBJ2-3; D is possibly TRBD2 (6 bases). What was sequenced was peripheral blood. The origin of this receptor is a woman aged 80 or older with acute or convalescent COVID-19. The CDR3 nucleotides read TGTGCCAGCAGCCGCGGGCAAGCGGGCTTTAGTGTGGATACGCAGTATTTT. As protein: CASSRGQAGFSVDTQYF.